The entry below gives a single T cell receptor beta chain sequence along with its context. Its antigen remains unidentified. Different DNA sequences within this sample yield the same CDR3. TCRdb's copy holds only in-frame clones and misses some; the assay was immunoSEQ multiplex PCR. Here the sample spans fewer than 85,000 clones, around 81% being singletons. This record comes from a study of OX40 agonist ivuxolimab in advanced cancers. Study-wide background: Patients got intravenous ivuxolimab at 0.01 to 10 mg/kg every 2 weeks. Partial responses were achieved by three patients, of whom one had hepatocellular carcinoma and two had cutaneous melanoma.

Notes on the study in general: Compared with others, partial responders at 0.1-3.0 mg/kg displayed clonal expansion among the lowest.

CDR1 SGHKS and CDR2 YYEKEE come from the germline V gene (reference sequence). V shed 1 base and J shed 0 bases, with 2 bases lying between them. This CDR3 has 13 residues. This chain joins TRBV5-5 and TRBJ1-5; no clear D gene. The TCR comes from an adult with an advanced solid tumor such as melanoma, head and neck, liver or kidney cancer. The sample here was CD4+ or CD8+ T cells sorted from blood, taken in a trial of the OX40 agonist ivuxolimab. The CDR3 loop is CASSLNSNQPQHF. The CDR3 nucleotides are TGTGCCAGCAGCTTGAATAGCAATCAGCCCCAGCATTTT.